A single sample is the source of the 27 T cell receptor beta chains below, sequenced in a study of blood T cell repertoires in COVID-19. The method was immunoSEQ multiplex PCR; TCRdb's version includes in-frame clones alone and lacks a portion of them. The table records some 180,000 clones, about four fifths of them present only once. The sample consisted of PBMCs or T cells enriched from blood (not recorded which). These receptors were taken from a woman aged 30 to 39 who had been exposed to COVID-19.

The chain joins TRBV29-1 to TRBJ2-7; D possibly corresponds to TRBD1 (5 bases). CDR1 SQVTM and CDR2 ANQGSEA come from the germline V gene. There are 11 residues in the CDR3. Trimming cost V 6 bases and J 4 bases, with 10 bases left between them. The CDR3 DNA reads TGCAGCGTGGTTCAGGGATACGAGCAGTACTTC. It yields the protein CSVVQGYEQYF.

The chain uses TRBV5-1 and TRBJ2-7, with D hard to call. The CDR3 loop spans 13 amino acids. Per the germline V gene, CDR1 is SGHRS and CDR2 is YFSETQ. V was cut by 0 bases and J by 3 bases, with 7 bases left in between. The CDR3 region is CASSLVSGYEQYF. Written as DNA, the CDR3 is TGCGCCAGCAGCTTGGTGTCGGGCTACGAGCAGTACTTC.

This sequence joins TRBV25-1 and TRBJ1-2; 7 bases line up with TRBD1. CDR1 is MGHDK, CDR2 SYGVNS, per germline. The CDR3 is 13 residues long. The V and J ends lost 2 bases and 8 bases, in that order; junction bases with no gene match: 5. CDR3 in DNA: TGTGCCAGCAGTGAACCAGGGGGGAGAGGCTACACCTTC. It yields the protein CASSEPGGRGYTF.

This chain uses TRBV5-1 with TRBJ1-4; TRBD1 might be the D (5 bases). The CDR3 spans 15 residues. CDR1 and CDR2 (germline): SGHRS, YFSETQ. The V gene lost 1 base and the J gene lost 1 base, with 8 bases spanning the gap. The CDR3 bases are TGCGCCAGCAGCTTGTCCCAGGGAACTAATGAAAAACTGTTTTTT. Residues: CASSLSQGTNEKLFF. Full variable domain (rest looked up from reference TRBV5-1 and TRBJ1-4): KAGVTQTPRYLIKTRGQQVTLSCSPISGHRSVSWYQQTPGQGLQFLFEYFSETQRNKGNFPGRFSGRQFSNSRSEMNVSTLELGDSALYLCASSLSQGTNEKLFFGSGTQLSVL.

The genes are TRBV6-5 and TRBJ2-2; D possibly corresponds to TRBD1 (5 bases). The CDR3 has 13 amino acids. Trimming shortened V by 8 bases and J by 4 bases, and 11 bases separated the two germline ends. CDR1 MNHEY and CDR2 SVGAGI come from the germline V gene. CDR3 nucleotide sequence: TGTGCCAGCCTTAGGGGCCCCACCGGGGAGCTGTTTTTT. It encodes CASLRGPTGELFF.

V gene TRBV5-6 combines with J gene TRBJ1-2; TRBD1 aligns across 8 bases. The V segment lost 7 bases and the J segment 5 bases; nucleotides outside the gene matches: 13. Looked up from germline, CDR1 is SGHDT and CDR2 is YYEEEE. The CDR3 loop spans 15 amino acids. This chain's CDR3 is CASLSADRVLYGYTF. CDR3 DNA: TGTGCCAGCTTGAGCGCGGACAGGGTGTTGTATGGCTACACCTTC.

The chain combines TRBV13 with TRBJ2-7; TRBD1 matches at 10 bases. Trimming cost V 11 bases and J 0 bases; bases outside gene matches: 4. The CDR3 sequence is 13 residues long. Per the germline V gene, CDR1 is PRHDT and CDR2 is FYEKMQ (reference sequence). The CDR3 is CAAGDRGSYEQYF. The CDR3 DNA follows: TGTGCCGCGGGGGACAGGGGCTCCTACGAGCAGTACTTC. The full variable domain, completed using reference TRBV13 and TRBJ2-7, is AAGVIQSPRHLIKEKRETATLKCYPIPRHDTVYWYQQGPGQDPQFLISFYEKMQSDKGSIPDRFSAQQFSDYHSELNMSSLELGDSALYFCAAGDRGSYEQYFGPGTRLTVT.

This rearrangement joins TRBV5-5 to TRBJ1-5; TRBD1 is a possible D gene (5 bases). Germline values: CDR1 SGHKS, CDR2 YYEKEE (reference sequence). V was shortened by 4 bases and J by 0 bases, with 14 bases between the two germline ends. There are 16 residues in the CDR3. Written as DNA, the CDR3 is TGTGCCAGCAGCCCGTCGGGGGTTTATAGCAATCAGCCCCAGCATTTT. It encodes CASSPSGVYSNQPQHF.

The gene calls are TRBV10-3 and TRBJ2-2, with 11 bases matching TRBD2. The germline CDR1 and CDR2 sequences are ENHRY and SYGVKD. Trimming at V came to 6 bases and at J to 2 bases, leaving 5 bases not matched to a gene. This CDR3 has 16 amino acids. The CDR3 nucleotides are TGTGCCATCAGACCTGGGACTAGCGGAAACACCGGGGAGCTGTTTTTT. Protein sequence: CAIRPGTSGNTGELFF.

The genes are TRBV5-1 and TRBJ1-6; TRBD1 aligns across 7 bases. Germline CDR1 SGHRS, CDR2 YFSETQ. This CDR3 has 15 amino acids. V shed 4 bases and J 7 bases; nucleotides not matched to a gene: 8. The CDR3 region has the DNA TGCGCCAGCAGCACCCGGACAGGAGAAAATTCACCCCTCCACTTT. Protein: CASSTRTGENSPLHF. Full variable domain (outside the CDR3, taken from reference TRBV5-1 and TRBJ1-6): KAGVTQTPRYLIKTRGQQVTLSCSPISGHRSVSWYQQTPGQGLQFLFEYFSETQRNKGNFPGRFSGRQFSNSRSEMNVSTLELGDSALYLCASSTRTGENSPLHFGNGTRLTVT.

To note about this clone: Other DNA sequences in this specimen translate into the identical CDR3. J is TRBJ2-2 and V is TRBV18; 8 bases match TRBD1. The CDR3 length is 15 residues. V shed 3 bases, J shed 4 bases, and the junction held 4 bases outside the gene matches. The V gene's germline CDR1 is KGHSH and CDR2 LQKENI. CDR3 in DNA: TGTGCCAGCTCACCTGGACAGGGCGGCACCGGGGAGCTGTTTTTT. It is translated as CASSPGQGGTGELFF. Full variable domain (outside the CDR3, taken from reference TRBV18 and TRBJ2-2): NAGVMQNPRHLVRRRGQEARLRCSPMKGHSHVYWYRQLPEEGLKFMVYLQKENIIDESGMPKERFSAEFPKEGPSILRIQQVVRGDSAAYFCASSPGQGGTGELFFGEGSRLTVL.

The chain combines TRBV20-1 with TRBJ1-2; tentative D call: TRBD1 (6 bases). The CDR3 runs 11 residues. The V end was cut by 5 bases, the J end by 8 bases, with 12 bases between. Per germline, CDR1 DFQATT and CDR2 SNEGSKA (reference sequence). The CDR3 nucleotides are TGCAGTGCTCCAGGGGACGACGGCTACACCTTC. Amino acids: CSAPGDDGYTF.

The genes are TRBV2 and TRBJ1-2; 7 bases fit TRBD1. The CDR3 is 13 residues long. Germline lookup yields CDR1 SNHLY and CDR2 FYNNEI. V lost 6 bases to trimming and J lost 4 bases; unmatched junction nucleotides: 5. Written as DNA, the CDR3 is TGTGCCAGCAGCGGGGACAGAATCTATGGCTACACCTTC. Translated: CASSGDRIYGYTF.

The V call is TRBV5-4, the J call TRBJ2-4; TRBD2 agrees at 7 bases. There are 14 residues in the CDR3. From germline, CDR1 is SGHNT and CDR2 YYREEE (reference sequence). V shed 1 base, J shed 9 bases, and the junction held 7 bases outside the gene matches. The chain's CDR3 is CASSLSGEGSIQYF. Here the CDR3 DNA reads TGTGCCAGCAGCTTGAGCGGGGAGGGTAGCATTCAGTACTTC.

The J gene is TRBJ2-6, the V gene TRBV5-1, with 8 bases that match TRBD2. CDR1 SGHRS and CDR2 YFSETQ come from the germline V gene. J was trimmed by 5 bases and V by 0 bases; bases with no gene match: 4. The CDR3 consists of 16 residues. The CDR3 DNA reads TGCGCCAGCAGCTTGGCCGCGGGGGGACGGGCCAACGTCCTGACTTTC. As protein: CASSLAAGGRANVLTF.

This clone was seen a handful of times. The chain couples TRBV24-1 to TRBJ1-2; 7 bases are shared with TRBD1. Germline assignment: CDR1 KGHDR and CDR2 SFDVKD. J gave up 6 bases and V 3 bases, and 9 bases lay outside the gene matches. The CDR3 sequence is 15 residues long. The CDR3 loop reads CATSDTRTGPNGYTF. The CDR3 DNA sequence: TGTGCCACCAGTGATACGCGGACAGGACCCAATGGCTACACCTTC.

This clone has only a few counts. The V gene is TRBV7-8, the J gene TRBJ2-5; the D gene is possibly TRBD2 (5 bases). Deletions cut 2 bases from V and 5 bases from J, with 12 bases between. Germline V gene sequence: CDR1 SGHVS, CDR2 FQNEAQ. The CDR3 spans 14 residues. The CDR3 nucleotides are TGTGCCAGCAGCTTATACGTGTCGGGGGAGACCCAGTACTTC. Translation: CASSLYVSGETQYF.

The V and J genes are TRBV19 and TRBJ2-7; D perhaps matches TRBD1 (6 bases). The ends were cut back, 6 bases at V and 4 bases at J, with 13 bases in the middle. Looked up from germline, CDR1 is LNHDA and CDR2 is SQIVND (reference sequence). The CDR3 runs 13 residues. This CDR3 reads CASSRTERYEQYF. Written as DNA, the CDR3 is TGTGCCAGTAGCCGGACAGAACGGTACGAGCAGTACTTC.

The genes are TRBV29-1 and TRBJ1-1; 12 nucleotides agree with TRBD1. V shed 7 bases and J 4 bases; nucleotides not matched to a gene: 7. CDR1 is SQVTM and CDR2 is ANQGSEA in the germline V gene. The CDR3 has 14 residues. The chain's CDR3 is CSARDRGRVTEAFF. The CDR3 DNA is TGCAGCGCACGGGACAGGGGGCGGGTCACTGAAGCTTTCTTT.

The table lists this clone with a few counts. The chain combines TRBV29-1 with TRBJ1-3, with 8 nucleotides matching TRBD1. Per the germline V gene, CDR1 is SQVTM and CDR2 is ANQGSEA. This CDR3 is 12 amino acids long. Trimming took 6 bases from V and 4 from J; bases not matched to a gene: 2. The CDR3 sequence: CSVQGAGNTIYF. The CDR3 DNA follows: TGCAGCGTGCAGGGGGCGGGAAACACCATATATTTT.

The chain has TRBV7-2 and TRBJ1-5; no definite D call. The CDR3 covers 14 residues. V lost 0 bases and J 6 bases, leaving 9 bases between the germline ends. CDR1 SGHTA and CDR2 FQGNSA come from the germline V gene. The CDR3 is CASSLAGDGQPQHF. CDR3 nucleotide sequence: TGTGCCAGCAGCTTAGCCGGGGATGGTCAGCCCCAGCATTTT.

J is TRBJ2-7 and V is TRBV2, with TRBD2 matching over 10 bases. Germline loops: CDR1 SNHLY, CDR2 FYNNEI. The CDR3 spans 15 residues. V gave up 4 bases and J gave up 6 bases; unmatched junction bases: 9. The CDR3 here is CASSGIAGGAGEQYF. The CDR3 DNA sequence: TGTGCCAGCAGTGGAATAGCGGGGGGTGCCGGCGAGCAGTACTTC.

V gene TRBV2 combines with J gene TRBJ2-1; D gene ambiguous. In germline, CDR1 is SNHLY, CDR2 FYNNEI. Trimming removed 2 bases from V and 0 bases from J, with 11 bases in between. The CDR3 is 16 amino acids. The CDR3 protein is CASSETGWSSYNEQFF. Written as DNA, the CDR3 is TGTGCCAGCAGTGAAACCGGGTGGAGCTCCTACAATGAGCAGTTCTTC.

The chain carries TRBV7-9 and TRBJ2-5; D not resolved. In germline, CDR1 is SEHNR, CDR2 FQNEAQ (reference sequence). Trimming took 5 bases from V and 3 from J, leaving 10 bases between them. The CDR3 sequence is 13 residues long. CDR3 protein: CASSLSLEETQYF. The CDR3 DNA follows: TGTGCCAGCAGCCTGAGCCTGGAAGAGACCCAGTACTTC. The full variable domain, rest sourced from reference TRBV7-9 and TRBJ2-5, is DTGVSQNPRHKITKRGQNVTFRCDPISEHNRLYWYRQTLGQGPEFLTYFQNEAQLEKSRLLSDRFSAERPKGSFSTLEIQRTEQGDSAMYLCASSLSLEETQYFGPGTRLLVL.

This chain links TRBV10-2 with TRBJ2-7; 7 nucleotides agree with TRBD1. In germline, CDR1 is WSHSY, CDR2 SAAADI. With 8 bases clipped from V and 0 bases from J, the junction kept 10 bases outside the gene matches. This CDR3 is 15 amino acids long. CDR3 DNA sequence: TGCGCCAGCCTGAATGACAGGGCAAGCTCCTACGAGCAGTACTTC. Amino acids: CASLNDRASSYEQYF.

This chain uses TRBV4-3 with TRBJ1-6, with D perhaps TRBD1 (6 bases). In germline, CDR1 is LGHNA, CDR2 YSLEER. V was shortened by 1 base and J by 6 bases, with 10 bases between the two germline ends. This CDR3 comprises 15 residues. As DNA, the CDR3 is TGCGCCAGCAGCCAAGGTACCAGGGGTAATTCACCCCTCCACTTT. As protein: CASSQGTRGNSPLHF.

The V call is TRBV9, the J call TRBJ1-1; 12 bases are a match to TRBD1. Germline CDR1 SGDLS, CDR2 YYNGEE. The CDR3 contains 15 residues. Unmatched junction bases numbered 3, after V lost 0 bases and J lost 6 bases. DNA of the CDR3: TGTGCCAGCAGCGTAGTGGGACAGGGGGCGTCTGAAGCTTTCTTT. Its translation: CASSVVGQGASEAFF.